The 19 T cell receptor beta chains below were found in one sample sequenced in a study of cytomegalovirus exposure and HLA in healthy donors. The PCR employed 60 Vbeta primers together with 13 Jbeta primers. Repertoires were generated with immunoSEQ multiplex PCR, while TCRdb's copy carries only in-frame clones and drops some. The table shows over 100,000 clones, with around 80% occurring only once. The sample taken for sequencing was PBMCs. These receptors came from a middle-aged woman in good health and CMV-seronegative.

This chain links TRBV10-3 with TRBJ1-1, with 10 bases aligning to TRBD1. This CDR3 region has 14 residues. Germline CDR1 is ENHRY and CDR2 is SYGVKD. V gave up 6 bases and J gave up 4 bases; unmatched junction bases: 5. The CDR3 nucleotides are TGTGCCATCAGGGACAGGGGGACGGGCACTGAAGCTTTCTTT. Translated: CAIRDRGTGTEAFF.

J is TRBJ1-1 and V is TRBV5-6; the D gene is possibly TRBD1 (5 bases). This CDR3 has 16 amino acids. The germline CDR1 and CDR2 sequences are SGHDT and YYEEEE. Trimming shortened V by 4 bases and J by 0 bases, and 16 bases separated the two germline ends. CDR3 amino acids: CASSLAGLYLNTEAFF. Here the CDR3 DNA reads TGTGCCAGCAGCCTTGCGGGGCTATACCTGAACACTGAAGCTTTCTTT.

The chain's CDR3 is CASRPDRAAAYEQYF. The CDR3 region has the DNA TGTGCCAGCAGACCCGACAGGGCTGCGGCCTACGAGCAGTACTTC. The chain employs TRBV6-5 and TRBJ2-7; 7 bases line up with TRBD1. Germline V gene data show CDR1 as MNHEY and CDR2 as SVGAGI. The CDR3 is 15 amino acids. J lost 2 bases, V lost 6 bases, and 10 bases had no gene match.

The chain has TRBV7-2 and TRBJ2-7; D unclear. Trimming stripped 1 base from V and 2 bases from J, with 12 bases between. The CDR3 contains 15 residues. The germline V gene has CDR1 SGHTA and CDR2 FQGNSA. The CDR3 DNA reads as TGTGCCAGCAGCTTAGATCGGCGGCCCACCTACGAGCAGTACTTC. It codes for CASSLDRRPTYEQYF.

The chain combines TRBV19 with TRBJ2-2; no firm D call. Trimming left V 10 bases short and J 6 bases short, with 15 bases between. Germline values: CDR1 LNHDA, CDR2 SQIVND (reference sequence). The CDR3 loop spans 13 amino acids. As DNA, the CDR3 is TGTGCCACCCGGAGCTGGGTGGCCGGGGAGCTGTTTTTT. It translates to CATRSWVAGELFF.

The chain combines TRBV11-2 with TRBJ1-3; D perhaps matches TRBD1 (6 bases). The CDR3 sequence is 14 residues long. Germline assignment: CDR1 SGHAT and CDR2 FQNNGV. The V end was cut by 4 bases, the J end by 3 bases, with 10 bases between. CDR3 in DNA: TGTGCCAGCAGCTCACAGGGAATTGGAAACACCATATATTTT. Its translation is CASSSQGIGNTIYF.

CDR3 sequence: CASSSKQGQGGAYEQYF. CDR3 in DNA: TGTGCCAGCAGCTCAAAACAAGGACAGGGGGGAGCCTACGAGCAGTACTTC. The rearrangement links TRBV7-2 to TRBJ2-5, with TRBD1 matching over 10 bases. The J call is uncertain, as TRBJ2-7 better fits the DNA end. Germline CDR1 and CDR2: SGHTA and FQGNSA. The CDR3 runs 17 residues.

CDR3 in DNA: TGTGCCAGCAGCGTAGATTGGACTAGCGGGAGCTTATGGGAGACCCAGTACTTC. Its translation: CASSVDWTSGSLWETQYF. This sequence joins TRBV9 and TRBJ2-5; 13 bases match TRBD2. V was pared by 0 bases and J by 5 bases, with 10 bases of the junction left unmatched. Per germline, CDR1 SGDLS and CDR2 YYNGEE. The CDR3 extends over 18 amino acids. Drawing the rest from reference TRBV9 and TRBJ2-5, the complete variable domain is DSGVTQTPKHLITATGQRVTLRCSPRSGDLSVYWYQQSLDQGLQFLIQYYNGEERAKGNILERFSAQQFPDLHSELNLSSLELGDSALYFCASSVDWTSGSLWETQYFGPGTRLLVL.

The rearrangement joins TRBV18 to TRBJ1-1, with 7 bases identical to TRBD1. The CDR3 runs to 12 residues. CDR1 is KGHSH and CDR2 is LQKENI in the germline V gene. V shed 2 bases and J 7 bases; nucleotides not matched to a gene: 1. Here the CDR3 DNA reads TGTGCCAGCTCACCAAACAGGGGTGAAGCTTTCTTT. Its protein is CASSPNRGEAFF.

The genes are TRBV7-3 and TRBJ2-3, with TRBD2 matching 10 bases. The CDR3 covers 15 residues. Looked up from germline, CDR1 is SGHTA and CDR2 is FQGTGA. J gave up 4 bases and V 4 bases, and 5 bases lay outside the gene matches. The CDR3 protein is CASSWRSGGADTQYF. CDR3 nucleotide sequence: TGTGCCAGCAGCTGGCGAAGCGGGGGGGCAGATACGCAGTATTTT.

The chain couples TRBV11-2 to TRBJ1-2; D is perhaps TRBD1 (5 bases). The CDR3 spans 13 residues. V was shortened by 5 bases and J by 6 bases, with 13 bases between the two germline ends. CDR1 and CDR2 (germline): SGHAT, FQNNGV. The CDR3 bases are TGTGCCAGCAGCCCTGGGACTCTGGATGGCTACACCTTC. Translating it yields CASSPGTLDGYTF.

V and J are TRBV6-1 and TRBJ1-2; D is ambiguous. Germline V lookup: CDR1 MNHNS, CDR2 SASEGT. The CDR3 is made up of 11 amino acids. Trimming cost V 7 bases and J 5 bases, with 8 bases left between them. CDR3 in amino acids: CASMRVYGYTF. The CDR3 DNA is TGTGCCAGCATGCGGGTTTATGGCTACACCTTC.

CDR3 DNA sequence: TGTGCCAGCAGTCCGTCTGGCGGGGGCTATCAGCCCCAGCATTTT. The encoded protein is CASSPSGGGYQPQHF. The rearrangement links TRBV28 to TRBJ1-5, with TRBD1 as a possible D gene (6 bases). The V end lost 5 bases, the J end lost 5 bases, and 16 bases lay between the germline ends. From germline, CDR1 is MDHEN and CDR2 SYDVKM. This CDR3 has 15 residues.

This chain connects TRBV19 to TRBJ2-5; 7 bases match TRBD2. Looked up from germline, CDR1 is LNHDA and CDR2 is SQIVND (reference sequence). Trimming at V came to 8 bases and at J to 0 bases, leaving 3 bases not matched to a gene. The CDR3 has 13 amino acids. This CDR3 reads CASAGTNQETQYF. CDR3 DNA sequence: TGTGCCAGTGCCGGGACTAACCAAGAGACCCAGTACTTC.

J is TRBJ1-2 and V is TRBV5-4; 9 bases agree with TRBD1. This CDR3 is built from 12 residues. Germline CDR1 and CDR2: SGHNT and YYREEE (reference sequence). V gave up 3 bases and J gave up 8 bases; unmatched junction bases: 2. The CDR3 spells CASSSDRGGYTF. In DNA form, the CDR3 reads TGTGCCAGCAGCTCAGACAGGGGGGGCTACACCTTC.

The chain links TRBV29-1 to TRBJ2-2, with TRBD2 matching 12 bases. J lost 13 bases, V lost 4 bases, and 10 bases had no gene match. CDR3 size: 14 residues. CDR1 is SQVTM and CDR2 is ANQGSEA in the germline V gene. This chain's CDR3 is CSVGTTSGRRGLFF. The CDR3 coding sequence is TGCAGCGTTGGGACCACTAGCGGGAGGCGAGGGCTGTTTTTT.

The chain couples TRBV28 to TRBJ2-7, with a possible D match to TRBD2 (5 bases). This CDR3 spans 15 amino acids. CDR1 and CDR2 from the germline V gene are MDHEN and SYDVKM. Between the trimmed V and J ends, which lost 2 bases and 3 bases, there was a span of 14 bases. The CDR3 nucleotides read TGTGCCAGCAGTTTAAAGGGATTAGCGAACTACGAGCAGTACTTC. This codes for CASSLKGLANYEQYF.

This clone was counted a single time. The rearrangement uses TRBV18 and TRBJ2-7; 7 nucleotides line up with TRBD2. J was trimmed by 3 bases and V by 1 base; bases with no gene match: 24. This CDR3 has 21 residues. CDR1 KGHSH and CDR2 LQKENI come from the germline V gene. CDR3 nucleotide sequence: TGTGCCAGCTCACCACAGGCCTATCAGGTACTGGGGACTACCGAGGGCTACGAGCAGTACTTC. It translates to CASSPQAYQVLGTTEGYEQYF. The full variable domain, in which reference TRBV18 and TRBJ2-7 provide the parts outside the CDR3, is NAGVMQNPRHLVRRRGQEARLRCSPMKGHSHVYWYRQLPEEGLKFMVYLQKENIIDESGMPKERFSAEFPKEGPSILRIQQVVRGDSAAYFCASSPQAYQVLGTTEGYEQYFGPGTRLTVT.

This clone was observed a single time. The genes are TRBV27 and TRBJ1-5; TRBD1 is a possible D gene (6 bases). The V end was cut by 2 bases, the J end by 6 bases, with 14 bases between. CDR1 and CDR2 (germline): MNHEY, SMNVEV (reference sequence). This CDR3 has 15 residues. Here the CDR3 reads CASSLQGRGVQPQHF. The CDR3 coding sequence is TGTGCCAGCAGTTTACAGGGCAGGGGAGTTCAGCCCCAGCATTTT.